What follows are 23 T cell receptor beta chains derived from one specimen sequenced in a study of shared clonotypes between healthy human individuals. Only in-frame clones appear in the TCRdb table, and some are missing; sequencing was by immunoSEQ multiplex PCR. The data show over a million clones, roughly 95% seen once. The source material was naive CD4+ T cells sorted from blood. Subset denoted: CD45RA+ positively selected. The receptors were gathered from a man aged 25-45 years in good health.

CDR3 residues: CASRLSGVETQYF. The CDR3 DNA reads TGTGCCAGCAGGCTTTCTGGGGTGGAGACCCAGTACTTC. This chain links TRBV27 with TRBJ2-5; D gene unclear. V lost 6 bases and J lost 5, with 13 bases in between. CDR1 and CDR2 from the germline V gene are MNHEY and SMNVEV (reference sequence). The CDR3 has 13 residues.

J is TRBJ2-1 and V is TRBV6-1; 11 bases map to TRBD2. This CDR3 region has 15 residues. J gave up 5 bases and V 6 bases, and 6 bases lay outside the gene matches. CDR1 and CDR2 (germline): MNHNS, SASEGT. The CDR3 loop is CASSLGTSGNNEQFF. CDR3 bases: TGTGCCAGCAGCCTCGGGACTAGCGGAAACAATGAGCAGTTCTTC.

In regard to this clone: Distinct nucleotide sequences in the sample also encode this CDR3. The CDR3 DNA reads TGTGCCAGCAGTGAAGGCACCTATGGCTACACCTTC. It encodes CASSEGTYGYTF. V and J are TRBV2 and TRBJ1-2; D unclear. Germline loops: CDR1 SNHLY, CDR2 FYNNEI. The CDR3 is made up of 12 amino acids. Deletions cut 1 base from V and 4 bases from J, with 4 bases between.

This clone has only one observation. This chain uses TRBV6-1 with TRBJ1-5; D not resolved. From germline, CDR1 is MNHNS and CDR2 SASEGT. Trimming took 8 bases from V and 0 from J, leaving 5 bases between them. The CDR3 loop spans 12 amino acids. Here the CDR3 DNA reads TGTGCCAGCGGGTATAGCAATCAGCCCCAGCATTTT. Protein sequence: CASGYSNQPQHF.

The J gene is TRBJ2-1, the V gene TRBV5-1; the match to TRBD2 covers 7 bases. Trimming at V came to 4 bases and at J to 6 bases, leaving 7 bases not matched to a gene. Germline V gives CDR1 SGHRS, CDR2 YFSETQ. CDR3 length: 14 amino acids. CDR3 sequence (DNA): TGCGCCAGCAGCATGGGCCCGGGGGGCAATGAGCAGTTCTTC. It specifies CASSMGPGGNEQFF.

J is TRBJ2-7 and V is TRBV30; either TRBD1 or TRBD2 may supply D (5 bases each). Germline lookup yields CDR1 GTSNPN and CDR2 SVGIG (reference sequence). The germline V and J ends were trimmed by 0 bases and 8 bases, with 17 bases remaining between them. This CDR3 has 14 amino acids. The CDR3 is CAWSVRGAQGKQYF. CDR3 DNA sequence: TGTGCCTGGAGTGTACGAGGGGCGCAAGGGAAGCAGTACTTC.

V gene TRBV4-3 combines with J gene TRBJ1-1; D gene unclear. This CDR3 has 16 amino acids. V lost 0 bases and J 4 bases, leaving 15 bases between the germline ends. Germline V gives CDR1 LGHNA, CDR2 YSLEER. The CDR3 bases are TGCGCCAGCAGCCAAGATAGCGGCCGGTTGGCCACTGAAGCTTTCTTT. Protein product: CASSQDSGRLATEAFF.

The chain recombines TRBV4-3 with TRBJ2-1; 8 nucleotides match TRBD2. Germline assignment: CDR1 LGHNA and CDR2 YSLEER. V lost 0 bases, J lost 9 bases, and 10 bases stayed unmatched. The CDR3 is 16 residues long. In DNA form, the CDR3 reads TGCGCCAGCAGCCAAGAGGCGACCGGGAGGGCTGGTGAGCAGTTCTTC. Its protein is CASSQEATGRAGEQFF.

The gene calls are TRBV27 and TRBJ2-6, with 11 bases matching TRBD1. The CDR3 spans 18 residues. Germline CDR1 and CDR2: MNHEY and SMNVEV (reference sequence). V shed 2 bases, J shed 3 bases, and the junction held 6 bases outside the gene matches. The CDR3 DNA is TGTGCCAGCAGTTTAGGAGGACAGGGGGCGCTTGGGGCCAACGTCCTGACTTTC. It translates to CASSLGGQGALGANVLTF.

The V call is TRBV6-1, the J call TRBJ2-1, with TRBD2 matching over 8 bases. After removal of 6 bases from V and 4 bases from J, the junction contained 8 bases not matched to a gene. The CDR3 is 15 amino acids. Per the germline V gene, CDR1 is MNHNS and CDR2 is SASEGT. The DNA for the CDR3 is TGTGCCAGCAGCCAGGCTAGCGGGCTTTACAATGAGCAGTTCTTC. As protein: CASSQASGLYNEQFF.

The rearrangement uses TRBV10-2 and TRBJ1-5, with 7 bases aligning to TRBD1. V was clipped by 7 bases and J by 7 bases; unmatched bases: 7. The length of the CDR3 is 13 residues. The germline CDR1 and CDR2 sequences are WSHSY and SAAADI. CDR3 protein: CASTTGVRQPQHF. As DNA, the CDR3 is TGCGCCAGCACTACAGGGGTGAGGCAGCCCCAGCATTTT.

The V gene is TRBV7-2, the J gene TRBJ2-1, with D unclear. Germline CDR1 and CDR2: SGHTA and FQGNSA. V lost 7 bases and J lost 0, with 13 bases in between. The CDR3 contains 15 residues. CDR3 DNA sequence: TGTGCCAGCACCACGGATGCCAGCTCCTACAATGAGCAGTTCTTC. Translated: CASTTDASSYNEQFF.

This clone occurred once. The J gene is TRBJ2-5, the V gene TRBV7-8, with 13 bases that match TRBD2. V dropped 5 bases and J dropped 0; count of bases not matched to a gene: 3. The CDR3 loop spans 16 amino acids. Germline CDR1 reads SGHVS; CDR2 reads FQNEAQ. The CDR3 DNA follows: TGTGCCAGCAGCGCGACTAGCGGGGGGTACCAAGAGACCCAGTACTTC. It translates to CASSATSGGYQETQYF.

V and J are TRBV30 and TRBJ2-5, with D possibly TRBD2 on 5 matching bases. Germline CDR1 reads GTSNPN; CDR2 reads SVGIG (reference sequence). There are 12 residues in the CDR3. Trimming stripped 4 bases from V and 5 bases from J, with 11 bases between. The CDR3 DNA is TGTGCCTGGATGCCGGGCGGGGAGACCCAGTACTTC. Translating it yields CAWMPGGETQYF.

The rearrangement uses TRBV10-1 and TRBJ2-7; D remains ambiguous. Trimming stripped 1 base from V and 3 bases from J, with 7 bases between. The V gene's germline CDR1 is WNHNN and CDR2 SYGVQD (reference sequence). This CDR3 spans 13 amino acids. CDR3 DNA sequence: TGCGCCAGCAGTGAGTTGAACGGCTACGAGCAGTACTTC. This sequence encodes CASSELNGYEQYF.

This chain joins TRBV5-4 and TRBJ2-1, with TRBD2 as a possible D gene (6 bases). CDR3 size: 12 residues. Germline CDR1 is SGHNT and CDR2 is YYREEE (reference sequence). V was shortened by 3 bases and J by 9 bases, with 10 bases between the two germline ends. CDR3: CASSSGVGEQFF. The CDR3 nucleotides are TGTGCCAGCAGCTCGGGGGTTGGTGAGCAGTTCTTC.

J is TRBJ2-1 and V is TRBV29-1, with TRBD2 matching over 9 bases. There are 14 residues in the CDR3. The V and J ends lost 4 bases and 5 bases, in that order; junction bases with no gene match: 6. Germline-derived CDR1 and CDR2 are SQVTM and ANQGSEA. The CDR3 bases are TGCAGCGTTGCGAAAGCGGGAGGCCACAATGAGCAGTTCTTC. Translation: CSVAKAGGHNEQFF.

The V and J genes are TRBV18 and TRBJ1-4, with a possible D match to TRBD1 (5 bases). The germline gives CDR1 KGHSH, CDR2 LQKENI. The ends were cut back, 2 bases at V and 6 bases at J, with 19 bases in the middle. The length of the CDR3 is 17 residues. Written as DNA, the CDR3 is TGTGCCAGCTCACCATTTTATCCGACGAAAGGGGATGAAAAACTGTTTTTT. This encodes CASSPFYPTKGDEKLFF. Based on the CDR3 plus reference TRBV18 and TRBJ1-4, the full variable domain is NAGVMQNPRHLVRRRGQEARLRCSPMKGHSHVYWYRQLPEEGLKFMVYLQKENIIDESGMPKERFSAEFPKEGPSILRIQQVVRGDSAAYFCASSPFYPTKGDEKLFFGSGTQLSVL.

CDR3 coding DNA: TGTGCCAGCTCCGGGACGACCCCTAATCAGCCCCAGCATTTT. Amino acid sequence: CASSGTTPNQPQHF. This chain connects TRBV18 to TRBJ1-5, with D possibly TRBD1 on 5 matching bases. V was trimmed by 6 bases and J by 4 bases, leaving 13 bases between them. The CDR3 is 14 residues long. Per the germline V gene, CDR1 is KGHSH and CDR2 is LQKENI. The variable domain in full, with the rest retrieved from reference TRBV18 and TRBJ1-5, is NAGVMQNPRHLVRRRGQEARLRCSPMKGHSHVYWYRQLPEEGLKFMVYLQKENIIDESGMPKERFSAEFPKEGPSILRIQQVVRGDSAAYFCASSGTTPNQPQHFGDGTRLSIL.

CDR3 sequence (DNA): TGTGCCAGCAGCGTAGCTTTGCGGGGGCCCTTGGACACTGAAGCTTTCTTT. Encoded protein: CASSVALRGPLDTEAFF. V is TRBV9 and J is TRBJ1-1, with a weak D call TRBD1 (6 bases). V lost 0 bases and J lost 3, with 18 bases in between. The CDR3 contains 17 residues. Germline CDR1 reads SGDLS; CDR2 reads YYNGEE. The whole variable domain, filled in from reference TRBV9 and TRBJ1-1, reads DSGVTQTPKHLITATGQRVTLRCSPRSGDLSVYWYQQSLDQGLQFLIQYYNGEERAKGNILERFSAQQFPDLHSELNLSSLELGDSALYFCASSVALRGPLDTEAFFGQGTRLTVV.

This clone showed up just once. The CDR3 DNA is TGCGCCAGCAGTCAACCAAAGAGACCCACCGGGGAGCTGTTTTTT. Amino acids: CASSQPKRPTGELFF. V is TRBV23-1 and J is TRBJ2-2; no reliable D call. Being an ORF, TRBV23-1 has a function that is uncertain. The CDR3 covers 15 residues. The V gene lost 2 bases and the J gene lost 4 bases, with 11 bases spanning the gap.

This chain uses TRBV7-2 with TRBJ2-1, with D possibly matching TRBD1 (5 bases). V was shortened by 2 bases and J by 13 bases, with 9 bases between the two germline ends. The CDR3 has 11 residues. Looked up from germline, CDR1 is SGHTA and CDR2 is FQGNSA. DNA for the CDR3: TGTGCCAGCAGCTTAAGACAGAGTCAGTTCTTC. This codes for CASSLRQSQFF.

This clone was recorded once. The genes are TRBV7-9 and TRBJ2-1; the match to TRBD2 covers 9 bases. This CDR3 is built from 16 residues. J was trimmed by 0 bases and V by 6 bases; bases with no gene match: 6. Germline-derived CDR1 and CDR2 are SEHNR and FQNEAQ (reference sequence). CDR3 region: CASSLVSGSSYNEQFF. The CDR3 nucleotides are TGTGCCAGCAGTCTAGTTAGCGGGAGCTCCTACAATGAGCAGTTCTTC.